This T cell receptor beta chain appears in the sequencing data of a study of response to subunit inactivated influenza vaccine. Points from the study as a whole: Authors suggested each seasonal flu vaccination may recruit only limited numbers of new T cells.

TCRdb re-called the RT-PCR reads through MiXCR, storing one row per CDR3 protein. The sample comprises around 530,000 distinct CDR3 sequences, approximately 15% of which are singletons, and less than 4% rests with the top ten. This clonotype was seen more than once but under ten times. Its antigen remains unidentified. Deletions cut 1 base from V and 2 bases from J, with 12 bases between. From germline, CDR1 is MGHRA and CDR2 YSYEKL. The CDR3 has 16 residues. The origin of this receptor is a man aged 50-75 years who received an inactivated influenza vaccine. The chain has TRBV4-1 and TRBJ1-5; D is uncertain. Material: CD4+ T cells sorted from PBMCs, obtained roughly 24 months after vaccination. The CDR3 protein is CASSQAVGLGNQPQHF. The CDR3 region has the DNA TGCGCCAGCAGCCAAGCTGTTGGTCTGGGCAATCAGCCCCAGCATTTT.